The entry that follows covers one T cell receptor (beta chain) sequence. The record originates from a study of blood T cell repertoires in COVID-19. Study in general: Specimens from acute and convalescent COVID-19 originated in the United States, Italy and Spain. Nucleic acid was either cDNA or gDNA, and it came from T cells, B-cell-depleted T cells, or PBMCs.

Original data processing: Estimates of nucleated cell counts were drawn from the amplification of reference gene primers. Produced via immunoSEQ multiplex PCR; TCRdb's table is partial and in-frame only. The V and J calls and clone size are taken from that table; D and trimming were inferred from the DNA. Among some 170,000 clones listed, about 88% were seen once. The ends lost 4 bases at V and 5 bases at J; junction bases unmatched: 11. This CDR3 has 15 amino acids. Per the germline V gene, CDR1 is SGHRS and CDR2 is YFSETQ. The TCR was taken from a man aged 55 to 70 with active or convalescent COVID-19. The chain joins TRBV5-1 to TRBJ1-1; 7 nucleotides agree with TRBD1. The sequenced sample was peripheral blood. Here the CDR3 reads CASSPLTGIGTEAFF. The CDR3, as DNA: TGCGCCAGCAGCCCACTGACAGGGATCGGGACTGAAGCTTTCTTT.